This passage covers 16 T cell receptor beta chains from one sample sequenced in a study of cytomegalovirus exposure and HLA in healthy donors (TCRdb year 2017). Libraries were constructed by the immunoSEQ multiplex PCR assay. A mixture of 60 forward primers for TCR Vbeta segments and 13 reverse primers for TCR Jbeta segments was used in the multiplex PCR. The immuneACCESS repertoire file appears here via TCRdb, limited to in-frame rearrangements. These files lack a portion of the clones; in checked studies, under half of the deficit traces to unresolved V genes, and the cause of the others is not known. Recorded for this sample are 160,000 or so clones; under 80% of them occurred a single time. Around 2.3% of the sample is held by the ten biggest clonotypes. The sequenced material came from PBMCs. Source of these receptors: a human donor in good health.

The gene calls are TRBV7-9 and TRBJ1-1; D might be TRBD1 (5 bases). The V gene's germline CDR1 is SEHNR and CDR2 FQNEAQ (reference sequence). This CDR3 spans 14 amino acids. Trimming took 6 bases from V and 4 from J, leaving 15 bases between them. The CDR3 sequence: CASRPDGGVTEAFF. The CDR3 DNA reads TGTGCCAGCAGGCCTGACGGGGGGGTCACTGAAGCTTTCTTT.

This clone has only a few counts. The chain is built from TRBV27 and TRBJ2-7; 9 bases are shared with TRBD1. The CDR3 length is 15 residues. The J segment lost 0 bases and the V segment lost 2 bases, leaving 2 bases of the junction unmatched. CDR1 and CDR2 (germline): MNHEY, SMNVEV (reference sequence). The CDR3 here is CASSLGTGFSYEQYF. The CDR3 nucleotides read TGTGCCAGCAGTTTAGGGACAGGGTTCTCCTACGAGCAGTACTTC.

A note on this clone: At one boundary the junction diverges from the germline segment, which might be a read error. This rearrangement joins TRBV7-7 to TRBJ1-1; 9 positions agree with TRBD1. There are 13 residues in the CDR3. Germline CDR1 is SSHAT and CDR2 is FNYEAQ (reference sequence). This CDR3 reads CASSRDRETEAFF. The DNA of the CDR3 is TGTGCTAGCAGCCGGGACAGGGAAACTGAAGCTTTCTTT.

The CDR3 loop is CARSPQGGYYGYTF. The CDR3 nucleotides read TGTGCCAGAAGCCCACAGGGGGGTTACTATGGCTACACCTTC. The chain couples TRBV5-3 to TRBJ1-2, with 8 bases identical to TRBD1. TRBV5-3 is an ORF for which the function is uncertain. The length of the CDR3 is 14 residues. After removal of 4 bases from V and 3 bases from J, the junction contained 5 bases not matched to a gene.

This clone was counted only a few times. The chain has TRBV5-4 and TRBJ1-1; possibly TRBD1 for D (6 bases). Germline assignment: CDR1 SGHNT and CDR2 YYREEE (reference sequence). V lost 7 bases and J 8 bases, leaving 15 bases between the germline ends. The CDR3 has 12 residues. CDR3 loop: CASLKQGSEAFF. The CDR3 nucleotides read TGTGCCAGCCTTAAACAGGGTTCGGAAGCTTTCTTT.

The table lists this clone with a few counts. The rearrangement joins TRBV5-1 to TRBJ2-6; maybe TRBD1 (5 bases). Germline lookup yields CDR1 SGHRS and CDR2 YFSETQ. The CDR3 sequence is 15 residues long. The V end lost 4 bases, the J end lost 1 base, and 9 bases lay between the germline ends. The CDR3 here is CASSPRDSGANVLTF. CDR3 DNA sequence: TGCGCCAGCAGCCCCAGGGATTCTGGGGCCAACGTCCTGACTTTC.

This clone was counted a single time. For the CDR3, the DNA is TGTGCCAGCAGGGACAGGGGGCCGCGAACCGGGGAGCTGTTTTTT. Translation: CASRDRGPRTGELFF. This sequence joins TRBV6-5 and TRBJ2-2; TRBD1 aligns across 11 bases. The length of the CDR3 is 15 residues. CDR1 MNHEY and CDR2 SVGAGI come from the germline V gene. V lost 6 bases and J lost 5; bases outside the gene matches: 5.

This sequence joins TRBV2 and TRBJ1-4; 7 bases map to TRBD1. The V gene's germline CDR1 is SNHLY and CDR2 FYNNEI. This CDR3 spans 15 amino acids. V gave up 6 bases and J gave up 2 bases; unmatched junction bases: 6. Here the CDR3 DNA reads TGTGCCAGCAGGACAGGGTCGTCCACTAATGAAAAACTGTTTTTT. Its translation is CASRTGSSTNEKLFF.

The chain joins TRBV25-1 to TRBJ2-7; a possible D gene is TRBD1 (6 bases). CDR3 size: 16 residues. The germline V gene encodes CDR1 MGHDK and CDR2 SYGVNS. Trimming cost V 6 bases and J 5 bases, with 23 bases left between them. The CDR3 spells CASRGPGAGVSNEQYF. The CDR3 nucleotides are TGTGCCAGCAGGGGCCCTGGGGCAGGGGTTTCGAACGAGCAGTACTTC.

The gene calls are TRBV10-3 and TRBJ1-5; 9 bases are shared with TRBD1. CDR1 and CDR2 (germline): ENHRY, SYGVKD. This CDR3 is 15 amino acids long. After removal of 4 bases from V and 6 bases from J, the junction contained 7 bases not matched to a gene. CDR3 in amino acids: CAISGTGGEGQPQHF. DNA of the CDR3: TGTGCCATCAGTGGAACAGGGGGCGAGGGTCAGCCCCAGCATTTT.

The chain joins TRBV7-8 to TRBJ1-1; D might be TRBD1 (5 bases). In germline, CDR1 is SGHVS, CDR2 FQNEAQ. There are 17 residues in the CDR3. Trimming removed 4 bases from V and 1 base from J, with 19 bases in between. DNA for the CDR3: TGTGCCAGCAGCTCGGTCCCCCTCGGGGGTGCGAACACTGAAGCTTTCTTT. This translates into CASSSVPLGGANTEAFF.

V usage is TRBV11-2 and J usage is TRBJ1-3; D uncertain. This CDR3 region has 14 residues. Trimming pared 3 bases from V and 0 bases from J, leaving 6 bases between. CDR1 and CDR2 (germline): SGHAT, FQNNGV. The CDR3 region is CASSLTNSGNTIYF. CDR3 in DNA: TGTGCCAGCAGCTTGACAAACTCTGGAAACACCATATATTTT.

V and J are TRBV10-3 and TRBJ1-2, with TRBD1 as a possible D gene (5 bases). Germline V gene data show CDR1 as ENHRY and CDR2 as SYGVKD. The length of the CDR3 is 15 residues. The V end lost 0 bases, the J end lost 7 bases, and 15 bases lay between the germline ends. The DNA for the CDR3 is TGTGCCATCAGTGAGTCCGGCAGGGTAATCGGTGGCTACACCTTC. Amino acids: CAISESGRVIGGYTF.

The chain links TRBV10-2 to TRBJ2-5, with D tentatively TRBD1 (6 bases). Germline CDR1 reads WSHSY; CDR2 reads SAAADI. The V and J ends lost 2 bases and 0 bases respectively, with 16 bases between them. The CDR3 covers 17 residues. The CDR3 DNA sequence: TGCGCCAGCAGTGAGGTTCGGGGCAGGGGCTACCAAGAGACCCAGTACTTC. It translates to CASSEVRGRGYQETQYF.

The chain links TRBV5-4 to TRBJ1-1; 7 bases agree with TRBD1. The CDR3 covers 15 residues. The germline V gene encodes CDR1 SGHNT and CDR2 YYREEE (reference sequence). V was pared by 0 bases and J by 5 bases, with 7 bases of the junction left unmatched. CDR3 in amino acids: CASSLGGGASTEAFF. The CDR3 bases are TGTGCCAGCAGCTTGGGAGGGGGCGCGAGTACTGAAGCTTTCTTT.

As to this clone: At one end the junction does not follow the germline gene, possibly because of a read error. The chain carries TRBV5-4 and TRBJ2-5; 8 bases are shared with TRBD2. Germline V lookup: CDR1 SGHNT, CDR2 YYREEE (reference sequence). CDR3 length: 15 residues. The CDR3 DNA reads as TGTGCCTGCAGCTTGCGCGGGGGGCCGGGGGAGACCCAGTACTTC. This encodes CACSLRGGPGETQYF.